This TCR beta chain was obtained from a study of human T cells and chemical hapten exposure listed by TCRdb under 2021. For the wider study: For sensitization, 2% DPC in acetone was applied to a roughly 2 cm by roughly 2 cm area of upper inner arm skin. Weekly therapeutic DPC doses were additionally applied to the scalp of patients throughout the roughly 23-week study period. Patch testing was done on the upper back using Finn chambers containing 0.01% DPC, and results were scored after 6 days according to International Contact Dermatitis Research Group standards. Alopecia areata with under or over 50% scalp involvement, alopecia totalis and alopecia universalis were represented in the patient cohort, which was mostly female. Libraries were pooled for sequencing, and variation in per-sample TCR yields was attributed mainly to small differences in library volumes within the pool. This study followed changes in the peripheral blood TCR repertoire in vivo during primary and secondary sensitization of alopecia patients to the hapten diphenylcyclopropenone (DPC). Blood samples were taken from patients before sensitization (week 0) and then at 2, 6 and about 24 weeks after DPC sensitization. For TCR sequencing, blood came from over 25 alopecia patients at anywhere from one to four time points (pre-sensitization, 2, 6 and 24 weeks). General conclusions and limits of the study: The number of TCRs above 1 in 1000 frequency did not change with DPC sensitization; there was no evidence of global repertoire structure alterations. After repeated subsampling, changes were observed in the strength of the expansion versus patch-test correlation and in the threshold at which the correlation became significant. Compared with pre-sensitization or healthy control sets, expanded TCRs formed significantly more large CDR3 similarity clusters, which is consistent with antigen-driven responses. A positive correlation was found between the number of PT1 expanded TCRs and patch test score, with significance reached at thresholds 8, 16 and 32 but not 4. Because all patients had alopecia, a presumed autoimmune disease, the immune response of the patients might differ from that of healthy individuals.

The CDR3, cysteine through phenylalanine, is 13 amino acids long. The read is trimmed to its CDR3 DNA, 39 bases read in frame from base 1. The germline V gene encodes CDR1 MNHEY and CDR2 SVGEGT. V sheds 2 bases and J sheds 6 bases, leaving 9 bases between their ends. Regarding this clonotype: Its antigen is still unknown. No base-level quality is on record; no much larger clone is a single base apart.

This specimen's time point label, per the study, means: patch test 2, 6 weeks after DPC sensitization. Taken with the paper, the label for treatment or condition translates to: therapeutic diphenylcyclopropenone sensitization with weekly scalp DPC. At every patch-test visit, the blood draw took place before the patch test was put on. Patients were considered eligible if aged 18 to 70, diagnosed with alopecia and deemed suitable for DPC therapy, and patients were excluded if pregnant. Total RNA was extracted from unfractionated whole blood collected in Tempus Blood RNA tubes. The library relied on RACE. The instrument was a NextSeq 500. During library preparation, unique molecular identifiers were attached to individual cDNA molecules so that TCRs could be counted in a quantitative, reproducible way. For every blood RNA sample, sequencing covered both the TCR alpha and TCR beta chains. The original pipeline was this. Samples had a median of 95,638 TCRs, with a range from roughly 20,000 to 690,600. The Decombinator software suite was used to annotate V, J and CDR3 in the TCR reads. For the PS versus PT1 abundance plots, all samples were subsampled to the same number of TCRs (28,000). TCRs were defined as expanded if absent before sensitization and observed at least eight times at the 2-week time point. In TCRdb, the public reads were trimmed at Q25 with fastp and aligned with MiXCR, with productive beta chains retained. All rows with the same CDR3 protein become a single entry with the most common DNA and genes. In this record, the V and J calls reflect TCRdb's handling and not the investigators' own analysis. This sample holds more than 85,000 distinct CDR3 sequences; more than 9.5% were observed only once. The ten biggest clones cover less than 2.5% of the sample.

This specimen was whole blood, taken in connection with sensitization to the hapten diphenylcyclopropenone (DPC). The TCR comes from a man aged 35 to 55 with alopecia areata. Some clones in this sample may be carry-over from other donors' samples. The V gene is TRBV6-2 or TRBV6-3 and the J gene is TRBJ2-3; too little of a D gene remains to name it. The CDR3 region has the sequence CASSYEGWDTQYF. The DNA sequence is as follows: TGTGCCAGCAGTTACGAAGGTTGGGATACGCAGTATTTT.